The 3 T cell receptor beta chains given below trace back to one sample, sequenced in a study of vaccination and CD4 T cells after COVID-19. For these receptors, no antigen is known. As for treatment: roughly 11-day PBMC culture with coronavirus spike peptide pools or control peptides (ViraFEST assay). The Oncomine TCR Beta short-read assay sequenced DNA from cultured CD4+ T cells. A single record per CDR3 protein comes from TCRdb applying MiXCR to the PCR reads. The data show about 9,700 distinct CDR3 sequences, around 67% seen once. Sequencing input: CD4+ T cells from blood, cultured in vitro. These receptors were taken from a human donor who had recovered from COVID-19.

The rearrangement uses TRBV24-1 and TRBJ2-7; D is undetermined. V was cut by 4 bases and J by 6 bases, with 15 bases left in between. Germline V gene data show CDR1 as KGHDR and CDR2 as SFDVKD. The CDR3 runs to 14 residues. The CDR3 nucleotides are TGTGCCACCAGTGAGGCCAATGGACGGTTCGAGCAGTACTTC. Translated, it gives CATSEANGRFEQYF.

The chain uses TRBV6-5 and TRBJ2-5; possibly TRBD1 or TRBD2 for D (5 bases each). This CDR3 spans 15 amino acids. Trimming left V 2 bases short and J 0 bases short, with 10 bases between. Germline CDR1 is MNHEY and CDR2 is SVGAGI. The CDR3 loop is CASSYGTDHQETQYF. CDR3 sequence (DNA): TGTGCCAGCAGTTACGGGACGGACCACCAAGAGACCCAGTACTTC.

The chain couples TRBV5-8 to TRBJ1-2; maybe TRBD1 (6 bases). Germline V gene lookup returns CDR1 SGHTS and CDR2 YDEGEE. The CDR3 has 13 amino acids. Trimming cost V 0 bases and J 7 bases, with 10 bases left between them. The CDR3 loop is CASSLGTVVGYTF. The CDR3 DNA reads TGTGCCAGCAGCTTGGGGACAGTTGTTGGCTACACCTTC.